This is a list of T cell receptor beta chains from one sample in a study of T cell changes during pregnancy in multiple sclerosis. This table comes from immunoSEQ multiplex PCR, and its TCRdb copy is limited to in-frame clones, with some not included. The sample lists tens of thousands of clones; approximately 95% were seen once. This sample comprised peripheral blood, obtained in the second trimester of pregnancy. The receptor set was obtained from a female donor in good health, enrolled as a control in a pregnancy study. Each CDR3 is given with its conserved first and last residue. The D gene is left open where the match is weak. Some rows have no size entry. The others give once, few or many, or a class for an expanded clone.

d_call cdr3_length j_call clone_size v_call cdr3_aa cdr3_nt
- 13 TRBJ2-7 - TRBV5-1 CASSFRRGYEQYF TGCGCCAGCAGCTTCCGACGGGGATACGAGCAGTACTTC
- 14 TRBJ2-1 once TRBV5-1 CASSGRDPYNEQFF TGCGCCAGCAGCGGGCGGGACCCCTACAATGAGCAGTTCTTC
TRBD2 16 TRBJ2-3 - TRBV11-1 CASSDGLARSGDTQYF TGTGCCAGCAGCGACGGACTAGCCCGATCGGGAGATACGCAGTATTTT
- 14 TRBJ2-5 - TRBV2 CASSEDSNQETQYF TGTGCCAGCAGTGAAGACAGTAATCAAGAGACCCAGTACTTC
- 14 TRBJ2-3 - TRBV9 CASSVEGGTDTQYF TGTGCCAGCAGCGTGGAGGGAGGCACAGATACGCAGTATTTT
- 18 TRBJ2-7 - TRBV28 CASSLTPRRWGQSYEQYF TGTGCCAGCAGTCTTACCCCGCGCCGCTGGGGGCAGTCCTACGAGCAGTACTTC
TRBD1 16 TRBJ1-4 once TRBV19 CASSIRGDSFNEKLFF TGTGCCAGTAGCATTAGGGGGGACAGCTTTAATGAAAAACTGTTTTTT
TRBD1 17 TRBJ2-7 - TRBV5-1 CASRFSQGATRGYEQYF TGCGCCAGCAGATTTTCTCAGGGGGCGACTCGAGGTTACGAGCAGTACTTC
- 13 TRBJ2-7 - TRBV19 CASSIGRMGLQYF TGTGCCAGTAGTATAGGGCGAATGGGACTGCAGTACTTC
TRBD2 15 TRBJ2-5 - TRBV5-4 CASSSLLAGQETQYF TGTGCCAGCAGCTCCTTACTAGCGGGCCAAGAGACCCAGTACTTC
TRBD1 13 TRBJ2-1 - TRBV5-4 CASTGQGDNEQFF TGTGCCAGCACCGGACAGGGGGACAATGAGCAGTTCTTC
TRBD2 13 TRBJ2-1 - TRBV6-5 CASSPGGGDEQFF TGTGCCAGCAGTCCGGGGGGTGGCGATGAGCAGTTCTTC
- 18 TRBJ2-1 - TRBV5-4 CASSPRWVGQDQYNEQFF TGTGCCAGCAGCCCTCGGTGGGTGGGGCAGGACCAATACAATGAGCAGTTCTTC
- 13 TRBJ2-7 few TRBV27 CASRGLANHEQYF TGTGCCAGCAGGGGTCTAGCTAACCACGAGCAGTACTTC
TRBD1 14 TRBJ1-4 - TRBV9 CASSPDREIEKLFF TGTGCCAGCAGCCCAGACAGGGAGATTGAAAAACTGTTTTTT
- 16 TRBJ2-6 - TRBV4-1 CASSPVGESGANVLTF TGCGCCAGCAGCCCCGTCGGGGAATCTGGGGCCAACGTCCTGACTTTC
TRBD1 15 TRBJ2-7 - TRBV13 CASSSRDRRLGEQYF TGTGCCAGCAGCTCCCGGGACAGAAGATTGGGCGAGCAGTACTTC
TRBD1 15 TRBJ2-1 - TRBV5-4 CASSSRQGARNEQFF TGTGCCAGCAGCTCCCGACAGGGGGCGCGAAATGAGCAGTTCTTC
- 14 TRBJ1-1 few TRBV6-1 CASSVFTGYTEAFF TGTGCCAGCAGTGTATTTACAGGGTATACTGAAGCTTTCTTT
TRBD2 15 TRBJ2-3 - TRBV7-9 CASSLATSGRDTQYF TGTGCCAGCAGCTTAGCGACTAGCGGGAGGGATACGCAGTATTTT
- 14 TRBJ2-3 - TRBV5-1 CASSRWLGRDTQYF TGCGCCAGCAGCCGTTGGTTGGGGAGAGATACGCAGTATTTT
TRBD1 16 TRBJ2-1 - TRBV5-6 CASSWTGLSYYNEQFF TGTGCCAGCAGCTGGACAGGCCTTTCCTATTACAATGAGCAGTTCTTC